One sample yielded the 22 T cell receptor beta chains listed below, sequenced in a study of Tregs in tolerant kidney transplant recipients. The assay was immunoSEQ multiplex PCR, and TCRdb's table has in-frame clones only and misses some. The sample's table shows about 52,000 clones. Sequenced material: CD4+ T cells from blood, taken before the transplant. These receptor sequences come from a human donor who received a combined kidney and bone marrow transplant.

CDR3 sequence reads: CASSSDRFNQPQHF. CDR3 DNA, as far as it was read: TGTGCCAGCAGCTCCGACAGATTCAATCAGCCC. The chain links TRBV6-2 or TRBV6-3 to TRBJ1-5, with a weak D call TRBD1 (5 bases). The read ends 3 residues shy of where the CDR3 ends; the end is completed using the germline J gene. V dropped 6 bases and J dropped 3 bases, with 12 bases sitting between them. The CDR3 is made up of 14 amino acids. CDR1 and CDR2 from the germline V gene are MNHEY and SVGEGT.

Note on this clone: The DNA ends 3 residues before the CDR3 does, and the rest of the CDR3 is filled in from the germline J gene. The chain uses TRBV7-6 and TRBJ2-6; D is unclear. V shed 4 bases and J shed 0 bases, with 4 bases lying between them. This CDR3 spans 14 amino acids. CDR1 is SGHVS and CDR2 is FNYEAQ in the germline V gene. The sequenced CDR3 bases are TGTGCCAGCAGCTCCAGCTCTGGGGCCAACGTC. Translation gives CASSSSSGANV. From start to end, the CDR3 is CASSSSSGANVLTF.

Regarding this clone: The read ends 3 residues before the CDR3 terminus; that terminus is restored from the germline J gene. V and J are TRBV6-2 or TRBV6-3 and TRBJ1-2; D possibly corresponds to TRBD1 (5 bases). The ends were cut back, 8 bases at V and 1 base at J, with 23 bases in the middle. Germline loops: CDR1 MNHEY, CDR2 SVGEGT. This CDR3 has 17 residues. The CDR3 sequence: CASLRGALKDLNYGYTF. Partial CDR3 DNA: TGTGCCAGCCTCCGAGGGGCTCTCAAGGACCTTAACTATGGC.

Details on this clone: The read gets to within 3 residues of the CDR3 end, and the germline J gene fills in the rest. This rearrangement joins TRBV20-1 to TRBJ2-2; D gene unclear. Germline CDR1 DFQATT, CDR2 SNEGSKA (reference sequence). The CDR3 has 12 amino acids. The V end lost 5 bases, the J end lost 5 bases, and 9 bases lay between the germline ends. CDR3 DNA, as far as it was read: TGCAGTGCTCGTAGTCCAACCGGGGAG. Amino acids: CSARSPTGE. The whole CDR3 reads CSARSPTGELFF.

The part of the CDR3 DNA that was read is TGTGCCAGTAGACGAGGGACTTGCGGGATTGATGAG. Translating gives CASRRGTCGIDE. The complete CDR3 reads CASRRGTCGIDEQFF. The chain has TRBV19 and TRBJ2-1; D might be TRBD2 (6 bases). The CDR3 end falls 3 residues outside the read, so it is completed with the germline J gene. Germline loops: CDR1 LNHDA, CDR2 SQIVND (reference sequence). V was shortened by 6 bases and J by 8 bases, with 20 bases between the two germline ends. The CDR3 runs 15 residues.

CDR3 sequence: CASSTDRGTEAFF. CDR3 DNA (partial): TGTGCCAGCAGCACCGACAGGGGCACTGAA. The chain carries TRBV7-2 and TRBJ1-1, with 8 bases fitting TRBD1. The read stops 3 residues short of the end of the CDR3; the missing end is completed from the germline J gene. Germline V gives CDR1 SGHTA, CDR2 FQGNSA. This CDR3 contains 13 residues. The trim removed 5 bases at V and 4 bases at J, leaving 3 bases unmatched.

Concerning this clone itself: The observed sequence ends 3 residues before the CDR3 terminus, with the missing tail filled in from the germline J gene. This chain connects TRBV19 to TRBJ1-5, with TRBD1 matching over 9 bases. Trimming cost V 5 bases and J 2 bases; bases outside gene matches: 1. This CDR3 is built from 14 residues. Germline-derived CDR1 and CDR2 are LNHDA and SQIVND (reference sequence). The sequenced part of the CDR3 DNA is TGTGCCAGTAGTGGGGACAGGGGCAATCAGCCC. Its translation: CASSGDRGNQP. The CDR3 in its entirety is CASSGDRGNQPQHF. Complete variable domain (other parts from reference TRBV19 and TRBJ1-5): DGGITQSPKYLFRKEGQNVTLSCEQNLNHDAMYWYRQDPGQGLRLIYYSQIVNDFQKGDIAEGYSVSREKKESFPLTVTSAQKNPTAFYLCASSGDRGNQPQHFGDGTRLSIL.

For this clone: The read ends 3 residues early relative to the CDR3; the germline J gene fills the gap. V and J are TRBV6-2 or TRBV6-3 and TRBJ2-7; D remains unclear. The CDR3 totals 13 residues. Germline-derived CDR1 and CDR2 are MNHEY and SVGEGT. V lost 7 bases, J lost 6 bases, and 16 bases lay in between. The part of the CDR3 DNA that was read is TGTGCCAGCACTCTGAGTAGCCCGTTCGAG. Amino acids: CASTLSSPFE. The whole CDR3 protein is CASTLSSPFEQYF.

The CDR3 DNA, read in part, is TGTGCCAGCAGTTACGAGCGCGGGAAATCCTACGAG. Residues: CASSYERGKSYE. The entire CDR3 protein reads CASSYERGKSYEQYF. The chain employs TRBV6-2 or TRBV6-3 and TRBJ2-7, with a tentative D call TRBD2 (6 bases). The read falls 3 residues short of the CDR3 end, and the missing part is taken from the germline J gene. The ends were cut back, 2 bases at V and 1 base at J, with 12 bases in the middle. CDR3 size: 15 residues. Germline V CDR1 and CDR2: MNHEY, SVGEGT.

Comments on this clone: The read ends 3 residues shy of where the CDR3 ends; the end is completed using the germline J gene. The genes are TRBV7-7 and TRBJ2-3; 7 nucleotides match TRBD2. CDR1 SSHAT and CDR2 FNYEAQ come from the germline V gene (reference sequence). The V gene end was trimmed by 5 bases and the J gene end by 6 bases; junction bases not matched to a gene: 14. This CDR3 has 16 residues. CDR3 bases read: TGTGCCAGCAGCCTCGGTGGCGGGAGTCTCGGGGATACG. It encodes CASSLGGGSLGDT. The entire CDR3 sequence reads CASSLGGGSLGDTQYF.

A word on this clone: The read ends 3 residues early relative to the CDR3; the germline J gene fills the gap. The chain is built from TRBV29-1 and TRBJ1-1; D might be TRBD1 (6 bases). The germline gives CDR1 SQVTM, CDR2 ANQGSEA. This CDR3 is 13 amino acids long. V lost 5 bases to trimming and J lost 1 base, with 11 bases between them. CDR3 residues: CSVPLDRNTEAFF. CDR3 bases read: TGCAGCGTTCCCTTGGACAGGAACACTGAA.

With regard to this clone: With the read ending 3 residues before the CDR3 end, the germline J gene is used to fill in that end. The chain employs TRBV30 and TRBJ2-7; D possibly corresponds to TRBD1 (6 bases). The germline V gene has CDR1 GTSNPN and CDR2 SVGIG (reference sequence). The V end was cut by 7 bases, the J end by 2 bases, with 9 bases between. This CDR3 is built from 11 residues. The CDR3 spells CASKGAYEQYF. The covered CDR3 bases are TGTGCCTCCAAGGGGGCCTACGAG.

Points on this clone: The read finishes 3 residues shy of the CDR3 end, and the germline J gene is used to complete it. The chain has TRBV6-1 and TRBJ2-3; no reliable D call. Germline V gene lookup returns CDR1 MNHNS and CDR2 SASEGT. Trimming took off 3 bases at V and 5 bases at J, with 9 bases between the two ends. The CDR3 covers 13 residues. The DNA read from the CDR3 is TGTGCCAGCAGTGACAGGCCCCGAGATACG. Amino acids: CASSDRPRDT. The entire CDR3 protein reads CASSDRPRDTQYF.

Note on this clone: From the germline J gene comes the end of the CDR3, since the read stops 3 residues before it. V gene TRBV7-7 combines with J gene TRBJ2-3, with 7 bases aligning to TRBD2. V trimming: 8 bases; J trimming: 2 bases; junction bases outside the gene matches: 10. The CDR3 totals 15 residues. Germline loops: CDR1 SSHAT, CDR2 FNYEAQ (reference sequence). CDR3: CASSAGVAPTDTQYF. CDR3 DNA, as far as it was read: TGTGCCAGCTCCGCGGGGGTAGCCCCCACAGATACG.

To note about this clone: The read comes to an end 3 residues before the CDR3 does, leaving the germline J gene to fill in the end. This chain connects TRBV18 to TRBJ1-1; D is possibly TRBD1 (6 bases). The CDR3 is 15 amino acids. Trimming removed 2 bases from V and 5 bases from J, with 15 bases in between. CDR1 is KGHSH, CDR2 LQKENI, per germline. The CDR3 loop reads CASSPFTVRGTEAFF. The CDR3 bases that were read are TGTGCCAGCTCACCATTTACGGTCAGGGGAACTGAA.

A remark on this clone: The DNA ends 3 residues before the CDR3 does, and the rest of the CDR3 is filled in from the germline J gene. J is TRBJ1-2 and V is TRBV20-1; D is uncertain. Per the germline V gene, CDR1 is DFQATT and CDR2 is SNEGSKA (reference sequence). The CDR3 covers 15 residues. The V and J ends lost 5 bases and 3 bases respectively, with 19 bases between them. The CDR3 DNA, read in part, is TGCAGTGCTGTTCTAAGCGGACGGAAGGACTATGGC. It translates to CSAVLSGRKDYG. The complete CDR3 sequence is CSAVLSGRKDYGYTF.

Comment on this clone: The CDR3 end falls 3 residues outside the read, so it is completed with the germline J gene. The gene calls are TRBV19 and TRBJ2-3; the D gene is possibly TRBD2 (6 bases). Germline V gene lookup returns CDR1 LNHDA and CDR2 SQIVND (reference sequence). The CDR3 runs 14 residues. Trimming shortened V by 4 bases and J by 6 bases, and 14 bases separated the two germline ends. The CDR3 spells CASSTRGARDTQYF. The covered CDR3 bases are TGTGCCAGTAGTACCCGCGGGGCTCGGGATACG.

With respect to this clone: The read finishes 3 residues shy of the CDR3 end, and the germline J gene is used to complete it. The chain combines TRBV20-1 with TRBJ1-5; D perhaps matches TRBD1 (6 bases). Germline V lookup: CDR1 DFQATT, CDR2 SNEGSKA (reference sequence). V lost 0 bases to trimming and J lost 2 bases, with 11 bases between them. The CDR3 has 15 amino acids. The sequenced part of the CDR3 DNA is TGCAGTGCTAGAGATAATGCAGGGGGCAATCAGCCC. It yields the protein CSARDNAGGNQP. The whole CDR3 reads CSARDNAGGNQPQHF.

Concerning this clone: Read coverage stops 3 residues before the CDR3 terminus; the germline J gene supplies the remainder. V usage is TRBV11-3 and J usage is TRBJ2-3, with TRBD2 matching over 10 bases. The junction had 1 base not matched to a gene; V was cut back by 4 bases and J by 0 bases. This CDR3 is 15 amino acids long. Germline V gene lookup returns CDR1 SGHNT and CDR2 YENEEA. The CDR3 is CASSSGLASTDTQYF. The CDR3 DNA, read in part, is TGTGCCAGCAGCTCGGGACTAGCGAGCACAGATACG. Supplemented by reference TRBV11-3 and TRBJ2-3, the full variable domain reads EAGVVQSPRYKIIEKKQPVAFWCNPISGHNTLYWYLQNLGQGPELLIRYENEEAVDDSQLPKDRFSAERLKGVDSTLKIQPAELGDSAVYLCASSSGLASTDTQYFGPGTRLTVL.

Points on this clone: The CDR3 goes on 3 residues after the read ends, and that part is filled in from the germline J gene. The V call is TRBV20-1, the J call TRBJ2-7; 9 bases match TRBD1. The CDR3 sequence is 14 residues long. The V and J ends lost 3 bases and 3 bases, in that order; junction bases with no gene match: 6. Looked up from germline, CDR1 is DFQATT and CDR2 is SNEGSKA (reference sequence). CDR3 sequence: CSARPGQGNYEQYF. CDR3 bases read: TGCAGTGCTAGGCCGGGACAGGGAAACTACGAG.

A word on this clone: The read terminates 3 residues before the CDR3 end, so the remaining end is supplied by the germline J gene. V usage is TRBV29-1 and J usage is TRBJ1-2; 12 positions match TRBD1. Germline lookup yields CDR1 SQVTM and CDR2 ANQGSEA. The CDR3 runs to 14 residues. V lost 7 bases and J lost 6; bases outside the gene matches: 9. CDR3 residues: CSATGDRGRDGYTF. The sequenced CDR3 bases are TGCAGCGCGACTGGGGACAGGGGGCGGGATGGC.

To note about this clone: The read terminates 3 residues ahead of where the CDR3 ends, so the germline J gene completes it. This chain uses TRBV6-2 or TRBV6-3 with TRBJ2-7, with 9 bases lining up with TRBD2. The CDR3 extends over 15 amino acids. Germline V gene lookup returns CDR1 MNHEY and CDR2 SVGEGT. The J segment lost 1 base and the V segment lost 5 bases, leaving 6 bases of the junction unmatched. The CDR3: CASSEWTSASYEQYF. The CDR3 DNA, read in part, is TGTGCCAGCAGTGAGTGGACTAGCGCGTCCTACGAG.